The 18 T cell receptor beta chains below were found in one sample sequenced in a study of CD8 T cells in ankylosing spondylitis. MiXCR was run by TCRdb on the 5' RACE reads, yielding one entry per CDR3 protein. Of approximately 140,000 distinct CDR3 sequences listed, approximately 48% are singletons. The specimen sequenced was synovial fluid, either unsorted or a sorted T cell fraction (not recorded which). The receptor source for this set is a male donor with ankylosing spondylitis.

The CDR3 region is CATSDSPQSGRVREKLFF. The CDR3 DNA sequence: TGTGCCACCAGTGATTCCCCACAATCGGGCCGGGTACGCGAAAAACTGTTTTTT. This chain connects TRBV24-1 to TRBJ1-4; D remains ambiguous. CDR3 size: 18 residues. Trimming cost V 2 bases and J 8 bases, with 23 bases left between them. The germline CDR1 and CDR2 sequences are KGHDR and SFDVKD.

The chain has TRBV10-3 and TRBJ1-4; the D gene is possibly TRBD1 (6 bases). V lost 3 bases to trimming and J lost 8 bases, with 16 bases between them. CDR1 and CDR2 (germline): ENHRY, SYGVKD. The CDR3 extends over 15 amino acids. The CDR3 DNA sequence: TGTGCCATCAGTGATCCGGGACACCAGGGGGAAAAACTGTTTTTT. It translates to CAISDPGHQGEKLFF.

This chain uses TRBV20-1 with TRBJ2-2, with D possibly matching TRBD2 (6 bases). Germline assignment: CDR1 DFQATT and CDR2 SNEGSKA (reference sequence). V dropped 0 bases and J dropped 2 bases, with 10 bases sitting between them. This CDR3 is built from 15 residues. The CDR3 nucleotides read TGCAGTGCTAGAGATTCGGGAGAAAACACCGGGGAGCTGTTTTTT. Amino acids: CSARDSGENTGELFF.

This clonotype was detected only a few times. The chain is built from TRBV15 and TRBJ2-2; D may be TRBD2 (6 bases). V dropped 5 bases and J dropped 1 base, with 14 bases sitting between them. The CDR3 has 16 residues. Germline loops: CDR1 LNHNV, CDR2 YYDKDF (reference sequence). The chain's CDR3 is CATSRGAGVNTGELFF. Written as DNA, the CDR3 is TGTGCCACCAGCCGAGGAGCGGGTGTGAACACCGGGGAGCTGTTTTTT.

V usage is TRBV19 and J usage is TRBJ2-3; TRBD1 matches at 10 bases. Unmatched junction bases numbered 15, after V lost 5 bases and J lost 10 bases. This CDR3 spans 16 amino acids. Germline CDR1 is LNHDA and CDR2 is SQIVND (reference sequence). The chain's CDR3 is CASSPPGTGDITSQYF. The CDR3 DNA reads as TGTGCCAGTAGTCCTCCGGGGACAGGGGACATCACCTCGCAGTATTTT.

The table lists this clonotype with a few counts. This sequence joins TRBV5-1 and TRBJ2-7, with D tentatively TRBD1 (6 bases). This CDR3 has 16 residues. The germline gives CDR1 SGHRS, CDR2 YFSETQ. Trimming cost V 0 bases and J 6 bases, with 19 bases left between them. CDR3 in DNA: TGCGCCAGCAGCTTGGGTGGACAGACGCCTCCCCGCGAGCAGTACTTC. It translates to CASSLGGQTPPREQYF. The full variable domain, completed using reference TRBV5-1 and TRBJ2-7, is KAGVTQTPRYLIKTRGQQVTLSCSPISGHRSVSWYQQTPGQGLQFLFEYFSETQRNKGNFPGRFSGRQFSNSRSEMNVSTLELGDSALYLCASSLGGQTPPREQYFGPGTRLTVT.

The V gene is TRBV11-2, the J gene TRBJ2-3; D call uncertain. This CDR3 contains 15 residues. V dropped 5 bases and J dropped 2 bases, with 14 bases sitting between them. The germline gives CDR1 SGHAT, CDR2 FQNNGV. The CDR3 nucleotides are TGTGCCAGCAGCCCCAGACGGCTCCTCACAGATACGCAGTATTTT. This translates into CASSPRRLLTDTQYF.

The V call is TRBV6-5, the J call TRBJ1-2; D possibly corresponds to TRBD1 (5 bases). Germline V gene data show CDR1 as MNHEY and CDR2 as SVGAGI. V lost 6 bases to trimming and J lost 6 bases, with 11 bases between them. The CDR3 is 12 amino acids. CDR3 amino acids: CASSPGGDGYTF. DNA of the CDR3: TGTGCCAGCAGCCCGGGGGGGGATGGCTACACCTTC.

The chain carries TRBV30 and TRBJ1-2; TRBD1 might be the D (5 bases). Trimming cost V 0 bases and J 8 bases, with 10 bases left between them. The CDR3 sequence is 12 residues long. The germline V gene has CDR1 GTSNPN and CDR2 SVGIG (reference sequence). CDR3 sequence: CAWSVRVTGYTF. CDR3 nucleotide sequence: TGTGCCTGGAGTGTCAGGGTAACAGGCTACACCTTC.

The gene calls are TRBV3-1 and TRBJ2-1, with TRBD2 matching 8 bases. The CDR3 runs 16 residues. CDR1 and CDR2 from the germline V gene are LGHDT and YNNKEL (reference sequence). The ends lost 5 bases at V and 4 bases at J; junction bases unmatched: 10. The CDR3 region has the DNA TGTGCCAGCAGCTCCTATCGCGGGGGGCTTTACAATGAGCAGTTCTTC. Its protein is CASSSYRGGLYNEQFF.

The V and J genes are TRBV6-5 and TRBJ1-3; D is unresolved. Germline-derived CDR1 and CDR2 are MNHEY and SVGAGI. V lost 0 bases and J 1 base, leaving 7 bases between the germline ends. This CDR3 is built from 15 residues. CDR3 coding DNA: TGTGCCAGCAGTTACTCGTCGGGGTCTGGAAACACCATATATTTT. Protein: CASSYSSGSGNTIYF.

This clonotype was counted between two and nine times. The chain carries TRBV29-1 and TRBJ2-7, with D maybe TRBD2 (6 bases). Deletions cut 2 bases from V and 6 bases from J, with 38 bases between. CDR1 and CDR2 from the germline V gene are SQVTM and ANQGSEA. This CDR3 contains 21 residues. The CDR3 coding sequence is TGCAGCGTTGAAAATTCTCTCGTCCGCGGAGGGTCAGGATCGGGGTTTGGCGAGCAGTACTTC. Encoded protein: CSVENSLVRGGSGSGFGEQYF.

This chain links TRBV27 with TRBJ2-5, with D unclear. This CDR3 has 14 residues. CDR1 and CDR2 (germline): MNHEY, SMNVEV (reference sequence). Between the trimmed V and J ends, which lost 5 bases and 5 bases, there was a span of 15 bases. The CDR3 DNA follows: TGTGCCAGCAGTCCCTGGCTCACGAGGGAGACCCAGTACTTC. It translates to CASSPWLTRETQYF.

The chain has TRBV7-9 and TRBJ1-2; maybe TRBD1 (6 bases). The germline V and J ends were trimmed by 3 bases and 4 bases, with 15 bases remaining between them. CDR3 size: 15 residues. CDR1 is SEHNR, CDR2 FQNEAQ, per germline (reference sequence). The CDR3 nucleotides are TGTGCCAGCAGCTTTTGGGCAGGGGCCCTCTATGGCTACACCTTC. The encoded protein is CASSFWAGALYGYTF.

This rearrangement joins TRBV7-8 to TRBJ1-1; D uncertain. The V end was cut by 6 bases, the J end by 3 bases, with 20 bases between. CDR1 is SGHVS and CDR2 is FQNEAQ in the germline V gene. The CDR3 is made up of 16 amino acids. The CDR3, as DNA: TGTGCCAGCAGTTCCCGCGGCGGTGGTCGGGACACTGAAGCTTTCTTT. Protein sequence: CASSSRGGGRDTEAFF. The whole variable domain, remainder taken from reference TRBV7-8 and TRBJ1-1, is GAGVSQSPRYKVAKRGQDVALRCDPISGHVSLFWYQQALGQGPEFLTYFQNEAQLDKSGLPSDRFFAERPEGSVSTLKIQRTQQEDSAVYLCASSSRGGGRDTEAFFGQGTRLTVV.

The rearrangement uses TRBV28 and TRBJ2-7, with a tentative D call TRBD2 (5 bases). This CDR3 is 14 amino acids long. V was clipped by 1 base and J by 2 bases, with 9 bases between them. Per the germline V gene, CDR1 is MDHEN and CDR2 is SYDVKM. CDR3 DNA: TGTGCCAGCAGTTTATTGACGACTACCTACGAGCAGTACTTC. This codes for CASSLLTTTYEQYF.

This sequence joins TRBV18 and TRBJ2-7; TRBD2 aligns across 14 bases. Losses at the gene ends were 0 bases for V and 2 bases for J; bases not matched to a gene: 0. Germline V CDR1 and CDR2: KGHSH, LQKENI. This CDR3 is built from 16 residues. The CDR3 spells CASSPPGLAGAYEQYF. The CDR3 nucleotides read TGTGCCAGCTCACCACCGGGACTAGCGGGAGCCTACGAGCAGTACTTC.

This clonotype was counted between two and nine times. The chain links TRBV7-6 to TRBJ2-7; 15 bases are shared with TRBD2. CDR3 length equals 16 residues. The trim removed 1 base at V and 6 bases at J, leaving 4 bases unmatched. Germline V gene sequence: CDR1 SGHVS, CDR2 FNYEAQ. This CDR3 is CASSLDGGLAGGEQYF. The CDR3, as DNA: TGTGCCAGCAGCTTAGACGGGGGACTAGCGGGAGGCGAGCAGTACTTC. The complete variable domain, with remaining parts taken from reference TRBV7-6 and TRBJ2-7, reads GAGVSQSPRYKVTKRGQDVALRCDPISGHVSLYWYRQALGQGPEFLTYFNYEAQQDKSGLPNDRFSAERPEGSISTLTIQRTEQRDSAMYRCASSLDGGLAGGEQYFGPGTRLTVT.